The 30 T cell receptor beta chains given below trace back to one sample, sequenced in a study of OX40 agonist ivuxolimab in advanced cancers. Using immunoSEQ multiplex PCR, the repertoire was profiled, and TCRdb retains in-frame clones only, with some absent. The table has around 40,000 clones, around 86% seen once. The material was CD4+ or CD8+ T cells sorted from blood, obtained in a trial of the OX40 agonist ivuxolimab. These receptors all stem from an adult with an advanced solid tumor such as melanoma, head and neck, liver or kidney cancer.

The chain has TRBV18 and TRBJ2-7; 8 positions match TRBD1. Germline lookup yields CDR1 KGHSH and CDR2 LQKENI. The junction had 3 bases not matched to a gene; V was cut back by 5 bases and J by 3 bases. The CDR3 is 13 amino acids. The CDR3 region has the DNA TGTGCCAGCTCAGCAGGACAGGGCTACGAGCAGTACTTC. The encoded protein is CASSAGQGYEQYF.

The chain couples TRBV7-2 to TRBJ2-3, with D unresolved. CDR1 is SGHTA and CDR2 is FQGNSA in the germline V gene. V was trimmed by 4 bases and J by 5 bases, leaving 13 bases between them. The CDR3 spans 14 residues. The CDR3 spells CASSSGVEQDTQYF. CDR3 nucleotides: TGTGCCAGCAGCTCTGGGGTAGAACAAGATACGCAGTATTTT.

The chain recombines TRBV19 with TRBJ2-2, with 10 bases identical to TRBD1. The ends lost 9 bases at V and 7 bases at J; junction bases unmatched: 5. This CDR3 has 13 amino acids. Germline CDR1 LNHDA, CDR2 SQIVND (reference sequence). CDR3 DNA sequence: TGTGCCAGCCGGGACAGGGGTAGCGGGGAGCTGTTTTTT. It is translated as CASRDRGSGELFF.

The rearrangement links TRBV7-2 to TRBJ2-1; tentative D call: TRBD1 (6 bases). V was pared by 5 bases and J by 6 bases, with 17 bases between. This CDR3 region has 15 residues. Looked up from germline, CDR1 is SGHTA and CDR2 is FQGNSA. Here the CDR3 reads CASSQNRESRNEQFF. Here the CDR3 DNA reads TGTGCCAGCAGCCAAAACAGGGAGAGTCGCAATGAGCAGTTCTTC. The entire variable domain, with the rest obtained from reference TRBV7-2 and TRBJ2-1, is as follows: GAGVSQSPSNKVTEKGKDVELRCDPISGHTALYWYRQSLGQGLEFLIYFQGNSAPDKSGLPSDRFSAERTGGSVSTLTIQRTQQEDSAVYLCASSQNRESRNEQFFGPGTRLTVL.

J is TRBJ1-3 and V is TRBV10-3; possibly TRBD1 for D (5 bases). The CDR3 is made up of 15 amino acids. Per the germline V gene, CDR1 is ENHRY and CDR2 is SYGVKD. V was clipped by 8 bases and J by 0 bases, with 14 bases between them. CDR3: CAIGGTVNSGNTIYF. Written as DNA, the CDR3 is TGTGCCATCGGGGGGACGGTGAACTCTGGAAACACCATATATTTT.

The gene calls are TRBV6-1 and TRBJ1-2; D not certain. The CDR3 runs to 17 residues. Germline V gives CDR1 MNHNS, CDR2 SASEGT. Trimming left V 4 bases short and J 6 bases short, with 24 bases between. The CDR3: CASSVRVLRASSDGYTF. The CDR3 coding sequence is TGTGCCAGCAGTGTCAGAGTCCTTAGGGCGAGCTCGGATGGCTACACCTTC.

The J gene is TRBJ1-5, the V gene TRBV7-9; no definite D call. The CDR3 length is 14 residues. V was clipped by 2 bases and J by 9 bases, with 14 bases between them. Germline CDR1 and CDR2: SEHNR and FQNEAQ (reference sequence). In DNA, the CDR3 is TGTGCCAGCAGCTTATTCCCAGGCCAACGGCCCCAGCATTTT. Translating it yields CASSLFPGQRPQHF.

The chain is built from TRBV30 and TRBJ2-3; the D is unclear. With 1 base removed from V and 0 bases from J, the gap between germline ends came to 8 bases. Looked up from germline, CDR1 is GTSNPN and CDR2 is SVGIG (reference sequence). The CDR3 length is 14 residues. The CDR3 region has the DNA TGTGCCTGGAGTGCGCAAATAAGCACAGATACGCAGTATTTT. Translation gives CAWSAQISTDTQYF. Filled out from reference TRBV30 and TRBJ2-3, the complete variable domain reads SQTIHQWPATLVQPVGSPLSLECTVEGTSNPNLYWYRQAAGRGLQLLFYSVGIGQISSEVPQNLSASRPQDRQFILSSKKLLLSDSGFYLCAWSAQISTDTQYFGPGTRLTVL.

The chain is built from TRBV27 and TRBJ2-3; 11 bases align to TRBD2. The germline CDR1 and CDR2 sequences are MNHEY and SMNVEV (reference sequence). The CDR3 has 16 residues. V shed 5 bases and J 5 bases; nucleotides not matched to a gene: 9. The CDR3 DNA is TGTGCCAGCAGTCTTCGCCTAGCGGGGGGCATAGATACGCAGTATTTT. Translating it yields CASSLRLAGGIDTQYF.

The rearrangement links TRBV30 to TRBJ1-3; D unresolved. The CDR3 contains 15 residues. Germline assignment: CDR1 GTSNPN and CDR2 SVGIG (reference sequence). The V end was cut by 0 bases, the J end by 0 bases, with 9 bases between. CDR3 nucleotide sequence: TGTGCCTGGAGTGTAAGGGCAAACTCTGGAAACACCATATATTTT. Translated, it gives CAWSVRANSGNTIYF.

This clone was counted once. The chain has TRBV14 and TRBJ1-1; D is possibly TRBD1 (5 bases). Per the germline V gene, CDR1 is SGHDN and CDR2 is FVKESK. The CDR3 spans 14 residues. V was pared by 0 bases and J by 8 bases, with 13 bases between. This CDR3 reads CASSQDDSGTEAFF. The CDR3 region has the DNA TGTGCCAGCAGCCAAGATGACTCCGGGACCGAAGCTTTCTTT.

The chain has TRBV11-2 and TRBJ1-2; D is undetermined. This CDR3 contains 15 residues. Germline CDR1 and CDR2: SGHAT and FQNNGV. V lost 4 bases, J lost 5 bases, and 17 bases lay in between. The CDR3 nucleotides read TGTGCCAGCAGCTCACTCTGGCGGGGAAGTTATGGCTACACCTTC. Encoded protein: CASSSLWRGSYGYTF.

The rearrangement uses TRBV19 and TRBJ1-2, with D maybe TRBD1 (6 bases). V lost 5 bases, J lost 3 bases, and 22 bases lay in between. The CDR3 loop spans 17 amino acids. Germline lookup yields CDR1 LNHDA and CDR2 SQIVND (reference sequence). The CDR3, as DNA: TGTGCCAGTAGTGAATTCTCCGGGGGCGCGGGGGACTATGGCTACACCTTC. Translating it yields CASSEFSGGAGDYGYTF.

The V and J genes are TRBV18 and TRBJ1-1; D is unresolved. The CDR3 is 14 amino acids. Per the germline V gene, CDR1 is KGHSH and CDR2 is LQKENI. Trimming took off 4 bases at V and 1 base at J, with 10 bases between the two ends. CDR3 DNA: TGTGCCAGCTCACTTTGGACGGGGAACACTGAAGCTTTCTTT. The encoded protein is CASSLWTGNTEAFF.

The V and J genes are TRBV4-2 and TRBJ1-5; TRBD1 is a possible D gene (6 bases). Germline CDR1 and CDR2: LGHNA and YNFKEQ. V was shortened by 2 bases and J by 5 bases, with 16 bases between the two germline ends. CDR3 length: 16 residues. CDR3 residues: CASSQRGQGGDQPQHF. Here the CDR3 DNA reads TGTGCCAGCAGCCAACGGGGGCAGGGAGGCGATCAGCCCCAGCATTTT.

The chain uses TRBV7-2 and TRBJ2-7; 11 positions agree with TRBD1. V shed 1 base, J shed 3 bases, and the junction held 2 bases outside the gene matches. Germline CDR1 SGHTA, CDR2 FQGNSA. CDR3 size: 15 residues. The CDR3 DNA reads TGTGCCAGCAGCTTAGTGGGACAGGGGGACTACGAGCAGTACTTC. This sequence encodes CASSLVGQGDYEQYF.

This clone was recorded only once. The chain has TRBV11-2 and TRBJ2-1; a possible D gene is TRBD2 (7 bases). The CDR3 is made up of 15 amino acids. V shed 5 bases and J shed 9 bases, with 20 bases lying between them. CDR1 is SGHAT and CDR2 is FQNNGV in the germline V gene. Written as DNA, the CDR3 is TGTGCCAGCAGCCCAACTACGGGGGGCCTTAGTGAGCAGTTCTTC. Protein product: CASSPTTGGLSEQFF.

The CDR3 sequence is CSVGRRLAEETQYF. For the CDR3, the DNA is TGCAGCGTGGGGCGGAGACTAGCGGAAGAGACCCAGTACTTC. The V gene is TRBV29-1, the J gene TRBJ2-5, with TRBD2 identical over 9 bases. The J segment lost 3 bases and the V segment lost 6 bases, leaving 8 bases of the junction unmatched. CDR3 length: 14 amino acids. CDR1 and CDR2 (germline): SQVTM, ANQGSEA.

The chain has TRBV18 and TRBJ2-7, with D maybe TRBD1 (5 bases). The CDR3 loop spans 14 amino acids. From germline, CDR1 is KGHSH and CDR2 LQKENI. V was trimmed by 1 base and J by 2 bases, leaving 9 bases between them. DNA of the CDR3: TGTGCCAGCTCACCACTCACAGGAACCTACGAGCAGTACTTC. Translated, it gives CASSPLTGTYEQYF.

The table lists this clone with a count of one. An end of the junction does not agree with germline; a read error may underlie this. Other DNA sequences in this sample translate to the same CDR3. The J gene is TRBJ1-2, the V gene TRBV4-3; TRBD1 might be the D (5 bases). The CDR3 has 16 amino acids. The germline V gene encodes CDR1 LGHNA and CDR2 YSLEER. CDR3 coding DNA: TGCGCCAGTAGCCAAGCTCAGACAGATCTCATGGGTGGCTACACCTTC. Translating it yields CASSQAQTDLMGGYTF.

This rearrangement joins TRBV19 to TRBJ1-2; a possible D gene is TRBD1 (6 bases). The length of the CDR3 is 15 residues. Per germline, CDR1 LNHDA and CDR2 SQIVND (reference sequence). Trimming took off 3 bases at V and 5 bases at J, with 16 bases between the two ends. This CDR3 reads CASSIFLDSVYGYTF. The CDR3 bases are TGTGCCAGTAGTATCTTTTTGGACAGCGTATATGGCTACACCTTC. The variable domain in full, completed from reference TRBV19 and TRBJ1-2, reads DGGITQSPKYLFRKEGQNVTLSCEQNLNHDAMYWYRQDPGQGLRLIYYSQIVNDFQKGDIAEGYSVSREKKESFPLTVTSAQKNPTAFYLCASSIFLDSVYGYTFGSGTRLTVV.

The chain combines TRBV5-5 with TRBJ2-7; 8 bases are shared with TRBD2. This CDR3 has 15 residues. Germline values: CDR1 SGHKS, CDR2 YYEKEE (reference sequence). The ends lost 4 bases at V and 0 bases at J; junction bases unmatched: 6. The CDR3 is CASSPAGTSSYEQYF. The CDR3 nucleotides read TGTGCCAGCAGCCCCGCGGGGACTAGCTCCTACGAGCAGTACTTC.

The chain employs TRBV30 and TRBJ1-1, with D maybe TRBD1 (5 bases). Germline assignment: CDR1 GTSNPN and CDR2 SVGIG (reference sequence). This CDR3 spans 15 amino acids. V dropped 3 bases and J dropped 3 bases, with 17 bases sitting between them. CDR3 nucleotide sequence: TGTGCCTGGAGCCCCTTGGAGGGGCTAGACACTGAAGCTTTCTTT. It is translated as CAWSPLEGLDTEAFF.

This clone was counted once. The chain links TRBV7-2 to TRBJ2-7, with a possible D match to TRBD1 (6 bases). This CDR3 contains 16 residues. V was trimmed by 2 bases and J by 1 base, leaving 15 bases between them. In germline, CDR1 is SGHTA, CDR2 FQGNSA. CDR3 protein: CASSLRQQGGSYEQYF. As DNA, the CDR3 is TGTGCCAGCAGCTTAAGGCAACAGGGTGGATCCTACGAGCAGTACTTC.

The chain uses TRBV5-1 and TRBJ1-1; D unclear. V shed 0 bases and J shed 5 bases, with 11 bases lying between them. The germline V gene encodes CDR1 SGHRS and CDR2 YFSETQ. This CDR3 has 14 amino acids. The CDR3 DNA sequence: TGCGCCAGCAGCTTGGAAGGAGGATGGACTGAAGCTTTCTTT. This translates into CASSLEGGWTEAFF. Filled out from reference TRBV5-1 and TRBJ1-1, the complete variable domain reads KAGVTQTPRYLIKTRGQQVTLSCSPISGHRSVSWYQQTPGQGLQFLFEYFSETQRNKGNFPGRFSGRQFSNSRSEMNVSTLELGDSALYLCASSLEGGWTEAFFGQGTRLTVV.

The rearrangement uses TRBV5-8 and TRBJ2-7; a weak D match, TRBD2 (5 bases). This CDR3 comprises 14 residues. Germline V gives CDR1 SGHTS, CDR2 YDEGEE. V gave up 4 bases and J gave up 3 bases, with 14 bases separating them. CDR3: CASSHLGGSYEQYF. CDR3 bases: TGTGCCAGCAGCCATCTAGGAGGTAGCTACGAGCAGTACTTC.

The rearrangement links TRBV19 to TRBJ1-1, with D tentatively TRBD1 (6 bases). The CDR3 length is 13 residues. Germline CDR1 LNHDA, CDR2 SQIVND (reference sequence). Between the trimmed V and J ends, which lost 6 bases and 1 base, there was a span of 9 bases. CDR3 sequence: CASSGTRNTEAFF. DNA of the CDR3: TGTGCCAGTAGCGGGACACGGAACACTGAAGCTTTCTTT.

The chain links TRBV11-3 to TRBJ2-2, with 7 bases lining up with TRBD2. Germline V CDR1 and CDR2: SGHNT, YENEEA. The ends lost 2 bases at V and 1 base at J; junction bases unmatched: 4. There are 16 residues in the CDR3. The CDR3 loop reads CASSLMGGRNTGELFF. CDR3 DNA: TGTGCCAGCAGCTTAATGGGCGGGAGGAACACCGGGGAGCTGTTTTTT.

V and J are TRBV6-6 and TRBJ1-6; D remains unclear. V was cut by 6 bases and J by 10 bases, with 13 bases left in between. The CDR3 totals 13 residues. Germline V CDR1 and CDR2: MNHNY, SVGAGI (reference sequence). DNA of the CDR3: TGTGCCAGCAGCTCCTCTTTCGAGTCACCCCTCCACTTT. Amino acid sequence: CASSSSFESPLHF.

The J gene is TRBJ1-5, the V gene TRBV27; TRBD1 is a possible D gene (6 bases). Trimming left V 3 bases short and J 6 bases short, with 18 bases between. CDR3 length: 16 residues. Germline CDR1 is MNHEY and CDR2 is SMNVEV (reference sequence). The CDR3 reads CASSLVGGLKGQPQHF. The CDR3 nucleotides read TGTGCCAGCAGTTTGGTAGGGGGGTTAAAGGGTCAGCCCCAGCATTTT.